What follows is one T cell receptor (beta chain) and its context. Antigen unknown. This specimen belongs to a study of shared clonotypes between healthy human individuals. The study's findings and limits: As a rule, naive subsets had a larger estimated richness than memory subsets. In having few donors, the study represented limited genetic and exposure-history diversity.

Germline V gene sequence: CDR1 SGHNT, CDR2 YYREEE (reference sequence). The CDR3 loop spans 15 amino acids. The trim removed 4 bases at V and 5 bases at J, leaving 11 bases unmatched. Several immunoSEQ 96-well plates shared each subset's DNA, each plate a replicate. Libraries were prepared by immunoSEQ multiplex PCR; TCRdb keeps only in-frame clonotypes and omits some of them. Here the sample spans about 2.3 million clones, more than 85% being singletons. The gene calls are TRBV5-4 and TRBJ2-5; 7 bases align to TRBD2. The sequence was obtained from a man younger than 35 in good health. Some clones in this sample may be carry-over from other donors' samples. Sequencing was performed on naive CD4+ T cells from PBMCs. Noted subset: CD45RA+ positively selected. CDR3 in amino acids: CASSRGGSIGETQYF. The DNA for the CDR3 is TGTGCCAGCAGCCGTGGCGGGAGTATCGGCGAGACCCAGTACTTC.